The 13 T cell receptor beta chains given below trace back to one sample, sequenced in a study of glioma-infiltrating T cells (dated by TCRdb to the mid-2010s). For sequencing, an Illumina MiSeq was employed. The iRepertoire nested amplicon-rescue multiplex PCR (arm-PCR) platform was used to amplify TCR alpha and beta CDR3 regions from RNA. The public reads were reprocessed in TCRdb via fastp at Q25 and MiXCR, keeping in-frame beta chains. Rows with a matching CDR3 protein are joined into one entry that keeps the most common DNA and genes. The sample yields approximately 190,000 distinct CDR3 sequences; 30% to 40% were counted once. 20% to 25% of the sample is in the top ten clones. Sequencing was done on a sample of glioma tissue, nonneoplastic brain tissue, or PBMCs (not recorded which). The origin of the receptors is a human donor with low-grade glioma or glioblastoma, undergoing nonglioma brain surgery, or in good health (not recorded which).

As concerns this clonotype: A read error may be the cause here, since a much bigger clone is one base away. The chain uses TRBV2 and TRBJ2-5; D not resolved. Deletions cut 6 bases from V and 5 bases from J, with 19 bases between. This CDR3 spans 15 amino acids. The germline V gene has CDR1 SNHLY and CDR2 FYNNEI. The DNA for the CDR3 is TGTGCCAGCAGCGGCTTAGTCTTCGTGTGGGAGACCCAGTACTTC. As protein: CASSGLVFVWETQYF.

Note on this clonotype: Since a much larger clone is just one base distant, this may be a read error. The V call is TRBV18, the J call TRBJ1-4; possibly TRBD1 for D (5 bases). CDR1 is KGHSH and CDR2 is LQKENI in the germline V gene. The CDR3 covers 13 residues. V gave up 4 bases and J gave up 12 bases, with 15 bases separating them. The CDR3 region is CASSRGIEEELFF. The CDR3 DNA sequence: TGTGCCAGCTCACGGGGGATTGAGGAAGAACTGTTTTTT.

This clonotype was seen a few times. The CDR3 DNA reads TGCAGCGTTTTGCGGACAGACTATGGCTACACCTTC. Translation: CSVLRTDYGYTF. The J gene is TRBJ1-2, the V gene TRBV29-1; possible D gene TRBD1, 6 bases. CDR3 length equals 12 residues. Trimming removed 5 bases at V and 3 bases at J, with 10 bases between. Looked up from germline, CDR1 is SQVTM and CDR2 is ANQGSEA.

This clonotype was detected many times. The V gene is TRBV20-1, the J gene TRBJ1-5; D uncertain. The V gene's germline CDR1 is DFQATT and CDR2 SNEGSKA (reference sequence). This CDR3 comprises 13 residues. The ends were cut back, 6 bases at V and 3 bases at J, with 12 bases in the middle. The CDR3 region has the DNA TGCAGTGCCGTACGAGGATCCAATCAGCCCCAGCATTTT. Its translation: CSAVRGSNQPQHF.

About this clonotype: This clone may be a read error of a much larger clone one base away. This chain links TRBV12-5 with TRBJ2-5, with 12 bases lining up with TRBD2. The CDR3 is 13 amino acids. The germline V gene has CDR1 LGHNT and CDR2 FRNRAP. With 8 bases clipped from V and 8 bases from J, the junction kept 6 bases outside the gene matches. CDR3 coding DNA: TGTGCTAGTCCCGTGACTAGCGGGAGTACCCAGTACTTC. Protein sequence: CASPVTSGSTQYF.

The V gene is TRBV3-1, the J gene TRBJ2-3, with 7 bases aligning to TRBD2. The J segment lost 3 bases and the V segment lost 1 base, leaving 7 bases of the junction unmatched. Germline V CDR1 and CDR2: LGHDT, YNNKEL (reference sequence). This CDR3 comprises 16 residues. The CDR3 nucleotides are TGTGCCAGCAGCCAAGGGCTACCGGGAGGAACAGATACGCAGTATTTT. It encodes CASSQGLPGGTDTQYF.

At least ten counts were recorded for this clonotype. V is TRBV4-2 and J is TRBJ1-2, with D possibly being TRBD1 (6 bases). Germline V gives CDR1 LGHNA, CDR2 YNFKEQ. The CDR3 extends over 13 amino acids. Trimming took 5 bases from V and 6 from J, leaving 13 bases between them. Here the CDR3 reads CASSSTGYDGYTF. The CDR3 nucleotides read TGTGCCAGCAGCTCAACAGGGTATGATGGCTACACCTTC.

In this sample, this clonotype turned up many times. The chain uses TRBV3-1 and TRBJ2-3; TRBD1 matches at 8 bases. J gave up 2 bases and V 3 bases, and 7 bases lay outside the gene matches. CDR3 length: 16 amino acids. Looked up from germline, CDR1 is LGHDT and CDR2 is YNNKEL (reference sequence). The CDR3 bases are TGTGCCAGCAGCCAGGGACAGGAGAATCCCACAGATACGCAGTATTTT. Translated, it gives CASSQGQENPTDTQYF.

This clonotype was recorded many times. DNA of the CDR3: TGTGCCAGCAGTCTGGGCTATGAGCAGTTCTTC. It is translated as CASSLGYEQFF. The gene calls are TRBV12-3 or TRBV12-4 and TRBJ2-1, with no clear D. CDR3 size: 11 residues. V was shortened by 5 bases and J by 8 bases, with 7 bases between the two germline ends.

This clonotype showed up many times. This rearrangement joins TRBV27 to TRBJ2-1, with 11 bases that match TRBD2. V lost 7 bases and J lost 5; bases outside the gene matches: 4. This CDR3 is 14 amino acids long. Germline-derived CDR1 and CDR2 are MNHEY and SMNVEV (reference sequence). The CDR3 sequence: CASTTSGRNNEQFF. The CDR3 bases are TGTGCCAGCACTACTAGCGGGAGAAACAATGAGCAGTTCTTC.

The rearrangement uses TRBV6-1 and TRBJ1-6; a weak D match, TRBD1 (6 bases). The CDR3 runs to 16 residues. Germline lookup yields CDR1 MNHNS and CDR2 SASEGT. Trimming pared 2 bases from V and 3 bases from J, leaving 11 bases between. CDR3 in amino acids: CASSERAGDYNSPLHF. The CDR3 DNA reads TGTGCCAGCAGTGAACGGGCAGGGGACTATAATTCACCCCTCCACTTT.

About this clonotype: No conserved phenylalanine or tryptophan is present at the end of the CDR3, so a read error is the likely explanation. As DNA, the CDR3 is TGTGCCAGCAGTTACTCAGCTAGGGGGATCTACGAGCAGTACTCC. Amino acids: CASSYSARGIYEQYS. V usage is TRBV6-6 and J usage is TRBJ2-7; possible D gene TRBD1, 6 bases. Germline V lookup: CDR1 MNHNY, CDR2 SVGAGI (reference sequence). Deletions cut 0 bases from V and 3 bases from J, with 12 bases between. The CDR3 consists of 15 residues.

On this clonotype itself: Just one base apart from a much larger clone, this may be a read error. The chain carries TRBV7-2 and TRBJ2-7; tentative D call: TRBD1 (6 bases). The CDR3 extends over 17 amino acids. V lost 5 bases to trimming and J lost 1 base, with 21 bases between them. Germline lookup yields CDR1 SGHTA and CDR2 FQGNSA. The CDR3 protein is CASSVGSAPGVSYEQYF. CDR3 bases: TGTGCCAGCAGCGTAGGTAGTGCTCCAGGGGTGTCCTACGAGCAGTACTTC.